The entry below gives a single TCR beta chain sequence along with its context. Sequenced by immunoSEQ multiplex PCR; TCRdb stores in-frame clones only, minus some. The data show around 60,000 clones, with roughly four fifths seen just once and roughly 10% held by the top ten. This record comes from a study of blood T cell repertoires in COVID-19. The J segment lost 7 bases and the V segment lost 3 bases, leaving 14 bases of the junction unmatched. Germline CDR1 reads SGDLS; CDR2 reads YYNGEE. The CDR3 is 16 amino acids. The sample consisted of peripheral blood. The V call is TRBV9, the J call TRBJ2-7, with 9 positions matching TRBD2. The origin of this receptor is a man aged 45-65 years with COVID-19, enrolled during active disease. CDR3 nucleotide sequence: TGTGCCAGCAGCGCGGCGGGTAGCGGGAGATTGGGGGAGCAGTACTTC. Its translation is CASSAAGSGRLGEQYF. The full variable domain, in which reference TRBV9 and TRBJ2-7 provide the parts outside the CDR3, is DSGVTQTPKHLITATGQRVTLRCSPRSGDLSVYWYQQSLDQGLQFLIQYYNGEERAKGNILERFSAQQFPDLHSELNLSSLELGDSALYFCASSAAGSGRLGEQYFGPGTRLTVT.